Following are 16 T cell receptor beta chains from one sample sequenced in a study of T cell responses to AZD1222 COVID-19 vaccine. The method was immunoSEQ multiplex PCR; TCRdb's version includes in-frame clones alone and lacks a portion of them. The sample carries about 130,000 clones, just over 85% recorded once. The starting material was peripheral blood, obtained on day 0 of AZD1222 vaccination. The origin of the receptors is an adult in good health.

V is TRBV19 and J is TRBJ2-1; D is unclear. CDR1 is LNHDA, CDR2 SQIVND, per germline (reference sequence). The CDR3 loop spans 15 amino acids. V lost 3 bases to trimming and J lost 5 bases, with 14 bases between them. The CDR3 coding sequence is TGTGCCAGTAGTATTACGACCCTAAGAGACAATGAGCAGTTCTTC. Its protein product is CASSITTLRDNEQFF.

This chain links TRBV14 with TRBJ1-2, with TRBD1 as a possible D gene (5 bases). CDR3 length: 18 amino acids. V dropped 0 bases and J dropped 4 bases, with 21 bases sitting between them. Germline V CDR1 and CDR2: SGHDN, FVKESK. Here the CDR3 reads CASSQDLSTSGTVYGYTF. CDR3 coding DNA: TGTGCCAGCAGCCAAGATTTGTCTACTAGCGGGACGGTCTATGGCTACACCTTC.

The V and J genes are TRBV19 and TRBJ1-1, with a weak D call TRBD1 (5 bases). CDR3 length: 15 amino acids. The germline gives CDR1 LNHDA, CDR2 SQIVND (reference sequence). Trimming removed 9 bases from V and 9 bases from J, with 26 bases in between. This CDR3 is CASEGPRDRFQKAFF. Here the CDR3 DNA reads TGTGCCAGCGAGGGACCGAGAGACAGATTTCAAAAAGCTTTCTTT.

V and J are TRBV11-1 and TRBJ2-3; TRBD1 matches at 7 bases. The V gene end was trimmed by 7 bases and the J gene end by 4 bases; junction bases not matched to a gene: 2. The CDR3 is made up of 12 amino acids. Germline values: CDR1 SGHAT, CDR2 FQDESV (reference sequence). CDR3 amino acids: CASTQGADTQYF. DNA for the CDR3: TGTGCCAGCACCCAGGGGGCAGATACGCAGTATTTT.

CDR3: CATSSDRLAGGPSSYEQYF. CDR3 in DNA: TGTGCCACCAGCAGCGATAGACTAGCGGGAGGCCCGAGCTCCTACGAGCAGTACTTC. This chain connects TRBV15 to TRBJ2-7; TRBD2 matches at 13 bases. Losses at the gene ends were 3 bases for V and 0 bases for J; bases not matched to a gene: 11. Germline values: CDR1 LNHNV, CDR2 YYDKDF (reference sequence). The length of the CDR3 is 19 residues.

This rearrangement joins TRBV7-2 to TRBJ2-5, with 10 bases identical to TRBD1. CDR1 is SGHTA and CDR2 is FQGNSA in the germline V gene. This CDR3 is 18 amino acids long. With 1 base clipped from V and 6 bases from J, the junction kept 14 bases outside the gene matches. The chain's CDR3 is CASSLGLAGQGVLKTQYF. CDR3 nucleotides: TGTGCCAGCAGCTTAGGCTTGGCCGGACAGGGGGTTCTTAAGACCCAGTACTTC.

This clone occurred once. Compared with germline, one end of the junction differs, possibly owing to a read error. This chain links TRBV15 with TRBJ2-1; D assignment may be TRBD1 or TRBD2 (5 bases each). From germline, CDR1 is LNHNV and CDR2 YYDKDF (reference sequence). The CDR3 covers 13 residues. The CDR3 loop reads CATSRDPRDPRVF. CDR3 nucleotides: TGTGCCACCAGCAGAGATCCCCGGGACCCCCGAGTCTTC.

The genes are TRBV12-5 and TRBJ2-7; 9 bases map to TRBD2. Germline V gives CDR1 LGHNT, CDR2 FRNRAP. The ends lost 5 bases at V and 3 bases at J; junction bases unmatched: 8. CDR3 length: 15 amino acids. In DNA form, the CDR3 reads TGTGCTAGTGGTCTCAGGGGACTAGCCGACTACGAGCAGTACTTC. As protein: CASGLRGLADYEQYF.

This chain uses TRBV4-1 with TRBJ1-2; the D gene is possibly TRBD1 (6 bases). Germline CDR1 and CDR2: MGHRA and YSYEKL. The CDR3 is made up of 16 amino acids. Trimming cost V 0 bases and J 5 bases, with 16 bases left between them. The CDR3 spells CASSQDRSGRGYGYTF. The CDR3 DNA follows: TGCGCCAGCAGCCAAGATCGTTCAGGGAGGGGGTATGGCTACACCTTC.

This chain connects TRBV7-3 to TRBJ1-2; 9 nucleotides match TRBD1. This CDR3 has 16 amino acids. V lost 0 bases and J lost 3; bases outside the gene matches: 5. Germline loops: CDR1 SGHTA, CDR2 FQGTGA. CDR3: CASSLTGTGSDYGYTF. The CDR3 bases are TGTGCCAGCAGCTTAACCGGGACAGGGTCGGACTATGGCTACACCTTC.

The gene calls are TRBV12-3 or TRBV12-4 and TRBJ1-5; D is unresolved. The CDR3 sequence is 13 residues long. V was shortened by 3 bases and J by 1 base, with 4 bases between the two germline ends. CDR3 in DNA: TGTGCCAGCAGTTTGGTAAGCAATCAGCCCCAGCATTTT. Encoded protein: CASSLVSNQPQHF.

This chain links TRBV6-2 or TRBV6-3 with TRBJ2-5, with D possibly being TRBD2 (5 bases). V dropped 4 bases and J dropped 2 bases, with 8 bases sitting between them. CDR3 length: 13 amino acids. The germline CDR1 and CDR2 sequences are MNHEY and SVGEGT. The CDR3: CASSWAGQETQYF. In DNA, the CDR3 is TGTGCCAGCAGTTGGGCGGGTCAAGAGACCCAGTACTTC.

This clone occurred once. This chain connects TRBV9 to TRBJ1-6; no reliable D call. Trimming took off 0 bases at V and 5 bases at J, with 9 bases between the two ends. Germline V gene data show CDR1 as SGDLS and CDR2 as YYNGEE. The CDR3 totals 15 residues. CDR3 DNA: TGTGCCAGCAGCGTAGGGGCCGGAGATAATTCACCCCTCCACTTT. Amino acid sequence: CASSVGAGDNSPLHF.

The chain is built from TRBV9 and TRBJ1-2; no definite D call. The CDR3 spans 14 residues. V lost 0 bases and J 3 bases, leaving 9 bases between the germline ends. Germline V lookup: CDR1 SGDLS, CDR2 YYNGEE. The CDR3 sequence is CASSVALGHYGYTF. The DNA for the CDR3 is TGTGCCAGCAGCGTAGCTTTGGGCCACTATGGCTACACCTTC.

The chain couples TRBV11-2 to TRBJ2-3; D is tentatively TRBD1 or TRBD2 (5 bases each). Trimming left V 3 bases short and J 3 bases short, with 13 bases between. The germline gives CDR1 SGHAT, CDR2 FQNNGV. The CDR3 totals 15 residues. CDR3 region: CASSFPGALTDTQYF. CDR3 nucleotides: TGTGCCAGCAGCTTTCCCGGGGCATTGACAGATACGCAGTATTTT. The full variable domain, rest sourced from reference TRBV11-2 and TRBJ2-3, is EAGVAQSPRYKIIEKRQSVAFWCNPISGHATLYWYQQILGQGPKLLIQFQNNGVVDDSQLPKDRFSAERLKGVDSTLKIQPAKLEDSAVYLCASSFPGALTDTQYFGPGTRLTVL.

This chain joins TRBV14 and TRBJ2-5; D is possibly TRBD2 (5 bases). This CDR3 contains 15 residues. V lost 2 bases to trimming and J lost 7 bases, with 17 bases between them. Per the germline V gene, CDR1 is SGHDN and CDR2 is FVKESK. The CDR3 loop is CASSQRIGPGGTQYF. DNA for the CDR3: TGTGCCAGCAGCCAAAGAATCGGACCTGGAGGGACCCAGTACTTC.